A single sample gave rise to the 12 T cell receptor beta chains below, sequenced in a study of T cells in pancreatic ductal adenocarcinoma. No neoadjuvant therapy was given to the selected pancreatic ductal adenocarcinoma patients before their surgery. Sequenced by immunoSEQ multiplex PCR; TCRdb stores in-frame clones only, minus some. The sample carries around 94,000 clones, about 95% recorded once. The material sequenced was PBMCs. Receptors originate from a human donor with pancreatic ductal adenocarcinoma.

The chain is built from TRBV5-1 and TRBJ2-5; 9 bases match TRBD2. The CDR3 totals 16 residues. From germline, CDR1 is SGHRS and CDR2 YFSETQ. After removal of 1 base from V and 5 bases from J, the junction contained 9 bases not matched to a gene. Here the CDR3 reads CASSLFSGLAQETQYF. In DNA, the CDR3 is TGCGCCAGCAGCTTGTTTTCGGGACTAGCTCAGGAGACCCAGTACTTC.

The chain is built from TRBV7-9 and TRBJ2-7, with 10 positions matching TRBD2. Germline loops: CDR1 SEHNR, CDR2 FQNEAQ (reference sequence). This CDR3 spans 14 amino acids. V was clipped by 4 bases and J by 1 base; unmatched bases: 1. CDR3 bases: TGTGCCAGCAGCTCTAGCGGGGGATCCTACGAGCAGTACTTC. Its protein product is CASSSSGGSYEQYF.

J is TRBJ2-6 and V is TRBV29-1; TRBD1 aligns across 8 bases. V lost 8 bases, J lost 4 bases, and 10 bases stayed unmatched. From germline, CDR1 is SQVTM and CDR2 ANQGSEA. The CDR3 length is 15 residues. CDR3 bases: TGCAGCCCCGAGACAGGGGCGGACGGGGCCAACGTCCTGACTTTC. It translates to CSPETGADGANVLTF.

This clone occurred once. The chain carries TRBV7-2 and TRBJ2-7; 15 bases line up with TRBD2. The CDR3 contains 17 residues. The trim removed 1 base at V and 6 bases at J, leaving 7 bases unmatched. Germline CDR1 SGHTA, CDR2 FQGNSA. In DNA form, the CDR3 reads TGTGCCAGCAGCTTAGGGGGACCGGGACTAGCGGGGGGCGAGCAGTACTTC. Encoded protein: CASSLGGPGLAGGEQYF.

The V and J genes are TRBV6-7 and TRBJ2-7; a weak D match, TRBD2 (6 bases). TRBV6-7 belongs to the ORF category, with a function that is uncertain. CDR3 length: 15 amino acids. V lost 4 bases, J lost 0 bases, and 13 bases lay in between. The CDR3 protein is CASSSGTCYSYEQYF. The DNA for the CDR3 is TGTGCCAGCAGTTCGGGGACTTGCTACTCCTACGAGCAGTACTTC.

The chain couples TRBV13 to TRBJ1-1; tentatively, D is TRBD1 (5 bases). The CDR3 consists of 14 residues. Germline CDR1 is PRHDT and CDR2 is FYEKMQ (reference sequence). V lost 5 bases and J lost 1, with 11 bases in between. DNA of the CDR3: TGTGCCAGCAGCCACGCTGGACAGAACACTGAAGCTTTCTTT. Protein sequence: CASSHAGQNTEAFF. The full variable domain, rest sourced from reference TRBV13 and TRBJ1-1, is AAGVIQSPRHLIKEKRETATLKCYPIPRHDTVYWYQQGPGQDPQFLISFYEKMQSDKGSIPDRFSAQQFSDYHSELNMSSLELGDSALYFCASSHAGQNTEAFFGQGTRLTVV.

This clone was seen only once. This chain uses TRBV11-1 with TRBJ2-3; 8 positions agree with TRBD2. The CDR3 is 18 residues long. Germline CDR1 is SGHAT and CDR2 is FQDESV (reference sequence). The J segment lost 3 bases and the V segment lost 1 base, leaving 12 bases of the junction unmatched. CDR3 loop: CASSLEGWAGGPTDTQYF. As DNA, the CDR3 is TGTGCCAGCAGCTTAGAGGGGTGGGCGGGAGGACCAACAGATACGCAGTATTTT.

The chain carries TRBV18 and TRBJ2-7; the match to TRBD2 covers 11 bases. Germline loops: CDR1 KGHSH, CDR2 LQKENI. CDR3 length: 15 residues. The trim removed 3 bases at V and 3 bases at J, leaving 4 bases unmatched. For the CDR3, the DNA is TGTGCCAGCTCACCCGGACTAGCGGGTGTCTACGAGCAGTACTTC. This codes for CASSPGLAGVYEQYF.

The chain couples TRBV28 to TRBJ2-2; TRBD2 matches 11 bases. J lost 7 bases, V lost 3 bases, and 7 bases had no gene match. Germline values: CDR1 MDHEN, CDR2 SYDVKM. The CDR3 is 16 amino acids. CDR3 coding DNA: TGTGCCAGCAGTTTGGGTAGCGGGAGGGCCCTCGGGGAGCTGTTTTTT. This sequence encodes CASSLGSGRALGELFF.

The CDR3 coding sequence is TGTGCCTGGAATAGCGGGAGTGGGTGGACCGGGGAGCTGTTTTTT. This sequence encodes CAWNSGSGWTGELFF. This chain uses TRBV30 with TRBJ2-2, with 9 bases that match TRBD2. J gave up 5 bases and V 4 bases, and 8 bases lay outside the gene matches. The CDR3 loop spans 15 amino acids. CDR1 is GTSNPN and CDR2 is SVGIG in the germline V gene (reference sequence).

The rearrangement joins TRBV19 to TRBJ2-5; 8 nucleotides line up with TRBD1. This CDR3 region has 13 residues. V shed 9 bases, J shed 4 bases, and the junction held 7 bases outside the gene matches. Germline values: CDR1 LNHDA, CDR2 SQIVND (reference sequence). The CDR3 spells CASPGGWRETQYF. CDR3 DNA sequence: TGTGCCAGCCCAGGGGGCTGGAGAGAGACCCAGTACTTC.

This rearrangement joins TRBV30 to TRBJ2-3; 14 bases align to TRBD2. Germline V CDR1 and CDR2: GTSNPN, SVGIG (reference sequence). The CDR3 sequence is 17 residues long. Trimming removed 2 bases from V and 5 bases from J; junction bases left unmatched: 9. The CDR3 region is CAWSHGTSGRPGDTQYF. The DNA for the CDR3 is TGTGCCTGGAGTCATGGGACTAGCGGGAGACCCGGAGATACGCAGTATTTT.